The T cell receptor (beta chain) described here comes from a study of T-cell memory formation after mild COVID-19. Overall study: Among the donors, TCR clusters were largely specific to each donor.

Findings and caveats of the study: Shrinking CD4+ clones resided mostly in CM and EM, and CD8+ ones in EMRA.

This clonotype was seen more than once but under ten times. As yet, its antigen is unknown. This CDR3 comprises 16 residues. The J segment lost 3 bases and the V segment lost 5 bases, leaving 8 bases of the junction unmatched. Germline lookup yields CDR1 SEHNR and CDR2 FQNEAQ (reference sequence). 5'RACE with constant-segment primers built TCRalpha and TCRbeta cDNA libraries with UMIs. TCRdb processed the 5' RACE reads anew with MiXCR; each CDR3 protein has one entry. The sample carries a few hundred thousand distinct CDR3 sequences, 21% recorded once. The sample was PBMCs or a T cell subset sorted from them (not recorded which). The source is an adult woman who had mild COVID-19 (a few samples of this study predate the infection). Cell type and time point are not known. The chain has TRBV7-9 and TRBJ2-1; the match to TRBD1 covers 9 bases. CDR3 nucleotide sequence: TGTGCCAGCAGCCAGCCGCGGACAGGGGACTACAATGAGCAGTTCTTC. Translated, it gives CASSQPRTGDYNEQFF.